The rows below give T cell receptor beta chains drawn from one sample of a study of T cells in narcolepsy. Profiling relied on immunoSEQ multiplex PCR, and the TCRdb table lists in-frame clones only, not all of them. The sample includes around 33,000 clones, roughly four fifths seen only once; the top ten take less than 3%. Sequencing was done on a sample of CD45RA- memory CD4+ T cells from PBMCs. Receptors were obtained from a human donor with narcolepsy. Both conserved end residues are part of each CDR3. The order of the fields is D gene, clone size, J gene, V gene, CDR3 DNA, CDR3 protein. The D gene is left open where the match is weak. A row's size may be missing; if present it is once, few, many or a size class.

d_call: TRBD2; clone_size: NA; j_call: TRBJ2-1; v_call: TRBV7-3; cdr3_nt: TGTGCCAGCAGCTTAATAGCGGGGGGCTGGAATGAGCAGTTCTTC; cdr3_aa: CASSLIAGGWNEQFF
d_call: NA; clone_size: NA; j_call: TRBJ1-1; v_call: TRBV5-6; cdr3_nt: TGTGCCAGCAGCTTTCCCGGTAAACCTTTGGGCACTGAAGCTTTCTTT; cdr3_aa: CASSFPGKPLGTEAFF
d_call: NA; clone_size: NA; j_call: TRBJ1-5; v_call: TRBV2; cdr3_nt: TGTGCCAGCAGTGGGGGGGCAGGCCCTTATAGCAATCAGCCCCAGCATTTT; cdr3_aa: CASSGGAGPYSNQPQHF
d_call: NA; clone_size: NA; j_call: TRBJ1-4; v_call: TRBV6-5; cdr3_nt: TGTGCCAGCAGTGAAATCGGGGTGGGTGAAAAACTGTTTTTT; cdr3_aa: CASSEIGVGEKLFF
d_call: TRBD1; clone_size: NA; j_call: TRBJ1-5; v_call: TRBV6-5; cdr3_nt: TGTGCCAGCAGTTACTCACAGGGGTATCAGCCCCAGCATTTT; cdr3_aa: CASSYSQGYQPQHF
d_call: NA; clone_size: once; j_call: TRBJ1-5; v_call: TRBV5-6; cdr3_nt: TGTGCCAGCAGCTCCTCAGGGGTGAGGTCGGTTCAGCCCCAGCATTTT; cdr3_aa: CASSSSGVRSVQPQHF
d_call: NA; clone_size: NA; j_call: TRBJ1-1; v_call: TRBV6-6; cdr3_nt: TGTGCCAGCAGTTACTCTACGGGAGATACTGAAGCTTTCTTT; cdr3_aa: CASSYSTGDTEAFF
d_call: TRBD1; clone_size: NA; j_call: TRBJ1-6; v_call: TRBV19; cdr3_nt: TGTGCCAGTAGTATAGGTGGACAGGGGCATGATTCACCCCTCCACTTT; cdr3_aa: CASSIGGQGHDSPLHF
d_call: TRBD1; clone_size: once; j_call: TRBJ1-2; v_call: TRBV5-4; cdr3_nt: TGTGCCAGCAGCTTGACAGGGGGAGAGGGCTACACCTTC; cdr3_aa: CASSLTGGEGYTF
d_call: TRBD1; clone_size: NA; j_call: TRBJ1-1; v_call: TRBV2; cdr3_nt: TGTGCCAGCAGTGATGGACAGGGGAACACTGAAGCTTTCTTT; cdr3_aa: CASSDGQGNTEAFF
d_call: TRBD1; clone_size: NA; j_call: TRBJ1-2; v_call: TRBV7-8; cdr3_nt: TGTGCCAGCAGCTTAGGGGGACAGGGGGAGAGCTACACCTTC; cdr3_aa: CASSLGGQGESYTF
d_call: NA; clone_size: once; j_call: TRBJ1-1; v_call: TRBV7-9; cdr3_nt: TGTGCCAGCAGCTTCGGGACGGAGAACACTGAAGCTTTCTTT; cdr3_aa: CASSFGTENTEAFF
d_call: TRBD2; clone_size: NA; j_call: TRBJ2-1; v_call: TRBV6-6; cdr3_nt: TGTGCCAGCAGTGAGCGGGACCGGGGGGGCAATGAGCAGTTCTTC; cdr3_aa: CASSERDRGGNEQFF
d_call: NA; clone_size: once; j_call: TRBJ1-1; v_call: TRBV21-1; cdr3_nt: TGTGCCAGCAGCAACGCCTCGATTAGGGGGTTAATAAGGTGGACTGAAGCTTTCTTT; cdr3_aa: CASSNASIRGLIRWTEAFF
d_call: NA; clone_size: NA; j_call: TRBJ2-3; v_call: TRBV5-1; cdr3_nt: TGCGCCAGCAGCCTCGGCGGGGGCGGAGACACAGATACGCAGTATTTT; cdr3_aa: CASSLGGGGDTDTQYF
d_call: TRBD2; clone_size: NA; j_call: TRBJ2-7; v_call: TRBV25-1; cdr3_nt: TGTGCCAGCAGTGGGGGACTAGCGGGGGCCTACGAGCAGTACTTC; cdr3_aa: CASSGGLAGAYEQYF
d_call: TRBD1; clone_size: NA; j_call: TRBJ1-2; v_call: TRBV2; cdr3_nt: TGTGCCAGCAGTCCGGACAGGGATCCCGTACGTGGCTACACCTTC; cdr3_aa: CASSPDRDPVRGYTF
d_call: NA; clone_size: few; j_call: TRBJ1-4; v_call: TRBV5-4; cdr3_nt: TGTGCCAGCACCTCCTCAGCGACTACTGGGGGGGAAAAACTGTTTTTT; cdr3_aa: CASTSSATTGGEKLFF
d_call: NA; clone_size: few; j_call: TRBJ1-3; v_call: TRBV5-1; cdr3_nt: TGCGCCAGCAGCTTGGAGGGGGGCACCTCTGGAAACACCATATATTTT; cdr3_aa: CASSLEGGTSGNTIYF
d_call: TRBD1; clone_size: NA; j_call: TRBJ1-2; v_call: TRBV7-2; cdr3_nt: TGTGCCAGCAGCTTAGATACAGGGGGGATGATTGATGGCTACACCTTC; cdr3_aa: CASSLDTGGMIDGYTF
d_call: TRBD1; clone_size: NA; j_call: TRBJ1-1; v_call: TRBV2; cdr3_nt: TGTGCCAGCAGTGAATCGCCACCACACAGGGGGCTGAACACTGAAGCTTTCTTT; cdr3_aa: CASSESPPHRGLNTEAFF
d_call: TRBD1; clone_size: NA; j_call: TRBJ2-3; v_call: TRBV6-1; cdr3_nt: TGTGCCAGCAGTGAAAAGGGGGCGCGGGTAGATACGCAGTATTTT; cdr3_aa: CASSEKGARVDTQYF
d_call: NA; clone_size: NA; j_call: TRBJ1-4; v_call: TRBV6-5; cdr3_nt: TGTGCCAGCAGCCAGGCGCGGGGGAACGGAAAACTGTTTTTT; cdr3_aa: CASSQARGNGKLFF
d_call: NA; clone_size: NA; j_call: TRBJ2-7; v_call: TRBV30; cdr3_nt: TGTGCCTGGAGTCCAGGAGCCCTAGGTGGGGGGCAGTACTTC; cdr3_aa: CAWSPGALGGGQYF
d_call: TRBD1; clone_size: NA; j_call: TRBJ1-2; v_call: TRBV27; cdr3_nt: TGTGCCAGCAGTTCCTACCCCTCGACAGGGGGGGGCTACACCTTC; cdr3_aa: CASSSYPSTGGGYTF
d_call: TRBD2; clone_size: NA; j_call: TRBJ2-7; v_call: TRBV2; cdr3_nt: TGTGCCAGCAGTGACCCCGGGACTAGCGGGGGGGCCGACGAGCAGTACTTC; cdr3_aa: CASSDPGTSGGADEQYF
d_call: TRBD1; clone_size: once; j_call: TRBJ2-7; v_call: TRBV14; cdr3_nt: TGTGCCAGCAGCCAAGGACTGGGGACAGGGATGCAGTACTTC; cdr3_aa: CASSQGLGTGMQYF
d_call: NA; clone_size: NA; j_call: TRBJ1-1; v_call: TRBV2; cdr3_nt: TGTGCCAGCACCTTAGGGGTGAACACTGAAGCTTTCTTT; cdr3_aa: CASTLGVNTEAFF
d_call: NA; clone_size: NA; j_call: TRBJ1-1; v_call: TRBV4-1; cdr3_nt: TGCGCCAGCAGCCAAGCCAATATGGGACTGGCGAACACTGAAGCTTTCTTT; cdr3_aa: CASSQANMGLANTEAFF
d_call: NA; clone_size: NA; j_call: TRBJ1-1; v_call: TRBV6-5; cdr3_nt: TGTGCCAGCAGTCTCCGGGACGGTGAAGCTTTCTTT; cdr3_aa: CASSLRDGEAFF
d_call: TRBD2; clone_size: NA; j_call: TRBJ2-5; v_call: TRBV19; cdr3_nt: TGTGCCACCTCCGGGGGGGCCGAAGAGACCCAGTACTTC; cdr3_aa: CATSGGAEETQYF
d_call: NA; clone_size: few; j_call: TRBJ1-1; v_call: TRBV6-1; cdr3_nt: TGTGCCAGCAGTGTTGAGGGGACCACTGAAGCTTTCTTT; cdr3_aa: CASSVEGTTEAFF
d_call: NA; clone_size: few; j_call: TRBJ2-4; v_call: TRBV5-1; cdr3_nt: TGCGCCAGCAGCTTGGGCCCCGCGAACATTCAGTACTTC; cdr3_aa: CASSLGPANIQYF
d_call: NA; clone_size: NA; j_call: TRBJ2-5; v_call: TRBV5-1; cdr3_nt: TGCGCCAGCAGCTTGAATCAGGCAGAAGAGACCCAGTACTTC; cdr3_aa: CASSLNQAEETQYF
d_call: NA; clone_size: few; j_call: TRBJ1-2; v_call: TRBV21-1; cdr3_nt: TGTGCCAATCCGTGGGTAAAACAGGGGATCTACACCTTC; cdr3_aa: CANPWVKQGIYTF
d_call: NA; clone_size: once; j_call: TRBJ2-3; v_call: TRBV5-1; cdr3_nt: TGCGCCAGCACCTCATTTGGGGACTTTCTCCTCTCCACAGATACGCAGTATTTT; cdr3_aa: CASTSFGDFLLSTDTQYF
d_call: NA; clone_size: NA; j_call: TRBJ1-1; v_call: TRBV19; cdr3_nt: TGTGCCAGTACCGCACCGGGGGCAACGTACACTGAAGCTTTCTTT; cdr3_aa: CASTAPGATYTEAFF
d_call: NA; clone_size: once; j_call: TRBJ2-7; v_call: TRBV2; cdr3_nt: TGTGCCAGCAGTGAAAGTCCGGGGACTTACTACGAGCAGTACTTC; cdr3_aa: CASSESPGTYYEQYF
d_call: NA; clone_size: NA; j_call: TRBJ1-5; v_call: TRBV6-5; cdr3_nt: TGTGCCAGCAGACGGGACGGCAATAGCAATCAGCCCCAGCATTTT; cdr3_aa: CASRRDGNSNQPQHF
d_call: TRBD2; clone_size: NA; j_call: TRBJ2-7; v_call: TRBV28; cdr3_nt: TGTGCCAGCAGTTTACTAGCGGGGGGCTACGAGCAGTACTTC; cdr3_aa: CASSLLAGGYEQYF
d_call: NA; clone_size: NA; j_call: TRBJ2-1; v_call: TRBV7-3; cdr3_nt: TGTGCCAGCAGCTTAGAGCGATCTTACTACAATGAGCAGTTCTTC; cdr3_aa: CASSLERSYYNEQFF
d_call: NA; clone_size: NA; j_call: TRBJ1-1; v_call: TRBV5-1; cdr3_nt: TGCGCCAGCAGCCCTACGGCAGGGAACCCTGAAGCTTTCTTT; cdr3_aa: CASSPTAGNPEAFF